This T cell receptor beta chain was captured in a study of cytomegalovirus exposure and HLA in healthy donors (dated by TCRdb to 2016 to 2017). A note on the overall study: In an earlier analysis of approximately 640 of the donors, under 300 Gb of sequence data and about 110 million unique TCR beta sequences from roughly 180 million T cells were reported. An earlier analysis of approximately 630 of the donors applied high-throughput TCR beta sequencing to assess whether each TCR beta V gene segment acted as functional or pseudogenic. Donor age, sex, ethnicity and CMV serostatus were compiled together with the repertoire data. In addition to the first cohort of approximately 670 subjects, a separate validation cohort of over 90 different subjects was used. Rather than drawing on any new phenotypic data, the later analysis identified candidate immune exposures from TCR beta sequences and the way those sequences occurred across donors. Roughly five DR-DQ haplotypes were handled as single units for association and clustering because linkage in the cohort was strong. The number of donors typed differed by locus, with 629-630 for A, B, C, DRB1 and DQB1, around 560 for DQA1, 600 to 610 for DPA1, and over 400 for DPB1. Class I and class II HLA loci were covered by the typing at four-digit resolution. To predict cytomegalovirus infection status, the study combined high-throughput TCR immunosequencing, statistical association of individual TCRs with disease status, and machine learning. The study was designed to test whether signatures of past pathogen exposure could be identified by cataloging public T cell receptors. Among around 400 genotyped donors of the cohort, an average of 235,054 unique TCR beta nucleotide sequences were sequenced per donor, around 20% of them non-productive. An early release covering roughly 640 HLA-typed donors comprised 300 to 350 gigabases of sequencing data and roughly 86 million unique TCR sequences. The study profiled the T cell repertoires of about 720 subjects by immunosequencing and related them to cytomegalovirus serostatus. Among the roughly 400 genotyped donors, roughly 80% belonged to the genetic ancestry cluster associated with self-reported Caucasian donors. A later analysis re-analyzed previously published TCR beta repertoires from about 730 donors and added high-resolution HLA genotyping to study TCR occurrence patterns. Every discovery cohort repertoire had been produced on one sequencing platform. Genome-wide SNP genotypes for about 65% of the roughly 700 donors were used in a later genetic analysis, which treated that subset as a discovery cohort.

Broad study findings and their caveats: Seventeen rarely observed V segments, including chromosome 9 orphons, were excluded from the earlier analysis of about 600 of the donors because counts were too low. In a later analysis, HLA-associated TCR beta chains were found to be more clonally expanded and to have lower generation probabilities than equally common non-associated chains. Strong co-occurrence of HLA alleles, especially DR and DQ, made assigning TCR associations to individual alleles difficult. A cluster of highly shared sequence variants was judged likely to be a technical artifact of the sequencing pipeline. While some public TCRs were present in many individuals, most TCR sequences turned up only very rarely across donors. According to a later analysis, most CMV-associated TCR beta chains appeared to be HLA-restricted, and the HLA associations seemed to be driven largely by CMV exposure. A further reported finding was that TCR beta sequences accurately predicted the HLA-A and HLA-B alleles for most subjects in the first cohort. Compared with the roughly 710-donor mean, donors in an Asian-associated ancestry cluster had fewer N-insertions in productive TCRs, according to a later genetic analysis. Cytomegalovirus status was reported to be diagnosed by the classifier with high specificity and sensitivity in both the original and validation cohorts. In a later genetic analysis, a missense DCLRE1C variant was associated with V-gene and J-gene trimming of TCR beta chains, and the association was replicated in an independent cohort. This cohort had only TCR beta chains sequenced, and the lack of alpha or paired-chain data limited which features could be detected. According to a later analysis, parvovirus B19, influenza, CMV and Epstein-Barr virus appeared linked to several top co-occurrence clusters. HLA typing was unavailable for some donors at each locus, so association tests used only the typed subset. In a later analysis, the rate of TCR association differed among HLA loci, with DRB1 alleles having the most associated TCRs and HLA-C alleles having the fewest. In a later analysis, some 18,000 TCR beta sequences were associated with specific HLA alleles at a false discovery rate of 0.05. It was suggested by the authors that the approach could potentially be generalized to other disease states and immunological phenotypes. Because the 87-base-pair reads could not distinguish some IMGT-functional V segments, including TRBV6-2 and TRBV6-3, those segments were excluded. The only immune exposure information available for the cohort was CMV serostatus. The study gave a list of 150 to 200 TCR beta chains associated with cytomegalovirus. Linkage disequilibrium might explain the correlated functional status among segregating V segments, but an unknown experimental factor could not be ruled out. An earlier analysis of approximately 500 of the donors showed that most TCR beta V segments appeared in productive rearrangements either about 90% or about 30% of the time, which broadly matched IMGT annotations. In vitro tests confirmed that three of the cytomegalovirus-associated TCR beta chains recognize cytomegalovirus antigens. Sequencing depth was assumed to be roughly uniform across donors in the presence/absence analyses, though that assumption may not hold.

Spanning cysteine to phenylalanine, the CDR3 consists of 13 amino acids. The only DNA kept is the CDR3, 39 bases in frame from the first base. CDR1 and CDR2 are drawn from the germline V gene: ENHRY, SYGVKD. V ends up 6 bases short and J 7 bases short, with an unmatched junction base count of 6. The cohort comprised fewer than 750 healthy bone marrow donors. All cohort members were sampled while nominally healthy, although unrecorded immune exposures were likely present. The donor was CMV seropositive and was included in the group of approximately 300 seropositive cohort members. A peripheral blood sample was collected from each donor, and TCR beta sequencing was performed on peripheral blood mononuclear cells. Genomic DNA extraction from the blood cell samples was performed with the Qiagen DNeasy Blood Extraction Kit. The library was built by means of the immunoSEQ multiplex PCR assay. For the multiplex PCR, a mixture combining 60 forward primers for TCR Vbeta segments and 13 reverse primers for TCR Jbeta segments was used. A multiplex PCR assay on genomic DNA amplified the CDR3 region of rearranged TCR beta genes. Amplified TCR beta libraries were sequenced as 87-base-pair reads on the Illumina HiSeq System. The study's processing was this. In a later analysis, 77 million or so unique TCR beta chains were counted across the 650 to 750 repertoires, and around 10 million of these chains were shared by at least two donors. Raw reads were error-corrected and collapsed into unique sequences by a nearest-neighbor algorithm in which closely related sequences were merged to remove PCR and sequencing errors. V, D and J gene segments were assigned by aligning CDR3 sequences to IMGT reference sequences. Each retained sequence needed at least a six-nucleotide match to both a V gene segment and a J gene segment. Rearrangements were called productive when the CDR3 lacked stop codons and stayed in frame with V and J; all others were non-productive. CDR3 was defined by IMGT convention, running from the second conserved V-encoded cysteine to the conserved J-encoded phenylalanine. Sequences without an unambiguous match to a single V gene segment were excluded from the earlier analysis of about 630 of the donors. In an earlier analysis of approximately 610 of the donors, V segments were called functional above 56.7% productive rearrangements and were called segregating when the between-donor standard deviation exceeded 5%. A statistical classification framework was built for diagnosing cytomegalovirus status from the catalog of TCR beta chain sequences. In a later analysis, TCR nucleotide sequences were compared against IMGT/GENE-DB human TR gene sequences so that V and J genes could be assigned. A later analysis assigned CDR3 sequences and most-parsimonious VDJ recombination scenarios with the TCRdist pipeline. In a later analysis, every TCR beta chain was defined by the combination of its CDR3 amino acid sequence and its V-gene family, and reads without a unique V-gene family were dropped. As a way to deal with suspected cross-contamination and a sequencing artifact, a later analysis dropped approximately 590 nucleotide sequences that were highly shared and had low generation probability. For each public chain, a later analysis derived a clonal expansion index from normalized ranks of inferred template counts within each repertoire. In a later analysis, generation probabilities were computed with a VDJ recombination model fitted to out-of-frame rearrangements, and the resulting probabilities were checked against IGoR. A later analysis scored TCR-TCR, TCR-HLA and TCR-CMV co-occurrence with hypergeometric tests, applying a repertoire-size bias correction to TCR pairs. A later analysis estimated false discovery rates by permuting HLA or CMV assignments 20 times. In a later analysis, co-occurring TCRs were grouped using DBSCAN, with TCRdist sequence similarity added in when clustering inside HLA-allele-positive subsets. Repertoires with fewer than 30,000 or more than 120,000 public chains were left out of co-occurrence clustering, as were roughly five repertoires with anomalous nucleotide sharing. TCRdb limited this immuneACCESS table to in-frame rearrangements with V and J called. A share of clones is missing; checked studies link under half to unresolved V genes, and the rest is unexplained. The DNA gave D and trimming, while V, J and clone size come from that table. The table for this sample lists about 130,000 clones; 75% to 90% of them were counted only once. The ten largest clones take up under 8.5% of the sample.

As regards this clone: It lacks a known antigen. No much larger clonotype is one base removed from it; base qualities were not supplied.

The chain uses TRBV10-3 and TRBJ1-1; 9 central bases correspond to TRBD1. Sequencing was done on a sample of PBMCs. The receptor was isolated from a woman between 25 and 40 years old in good health and CMV-seropositive. The DNA sequence is as follows: TGTGCCATCAGGGGGACAGGGATTGATGAAGCTTTCTTT. The resulting protein is CAIRGTGIDEAFF.